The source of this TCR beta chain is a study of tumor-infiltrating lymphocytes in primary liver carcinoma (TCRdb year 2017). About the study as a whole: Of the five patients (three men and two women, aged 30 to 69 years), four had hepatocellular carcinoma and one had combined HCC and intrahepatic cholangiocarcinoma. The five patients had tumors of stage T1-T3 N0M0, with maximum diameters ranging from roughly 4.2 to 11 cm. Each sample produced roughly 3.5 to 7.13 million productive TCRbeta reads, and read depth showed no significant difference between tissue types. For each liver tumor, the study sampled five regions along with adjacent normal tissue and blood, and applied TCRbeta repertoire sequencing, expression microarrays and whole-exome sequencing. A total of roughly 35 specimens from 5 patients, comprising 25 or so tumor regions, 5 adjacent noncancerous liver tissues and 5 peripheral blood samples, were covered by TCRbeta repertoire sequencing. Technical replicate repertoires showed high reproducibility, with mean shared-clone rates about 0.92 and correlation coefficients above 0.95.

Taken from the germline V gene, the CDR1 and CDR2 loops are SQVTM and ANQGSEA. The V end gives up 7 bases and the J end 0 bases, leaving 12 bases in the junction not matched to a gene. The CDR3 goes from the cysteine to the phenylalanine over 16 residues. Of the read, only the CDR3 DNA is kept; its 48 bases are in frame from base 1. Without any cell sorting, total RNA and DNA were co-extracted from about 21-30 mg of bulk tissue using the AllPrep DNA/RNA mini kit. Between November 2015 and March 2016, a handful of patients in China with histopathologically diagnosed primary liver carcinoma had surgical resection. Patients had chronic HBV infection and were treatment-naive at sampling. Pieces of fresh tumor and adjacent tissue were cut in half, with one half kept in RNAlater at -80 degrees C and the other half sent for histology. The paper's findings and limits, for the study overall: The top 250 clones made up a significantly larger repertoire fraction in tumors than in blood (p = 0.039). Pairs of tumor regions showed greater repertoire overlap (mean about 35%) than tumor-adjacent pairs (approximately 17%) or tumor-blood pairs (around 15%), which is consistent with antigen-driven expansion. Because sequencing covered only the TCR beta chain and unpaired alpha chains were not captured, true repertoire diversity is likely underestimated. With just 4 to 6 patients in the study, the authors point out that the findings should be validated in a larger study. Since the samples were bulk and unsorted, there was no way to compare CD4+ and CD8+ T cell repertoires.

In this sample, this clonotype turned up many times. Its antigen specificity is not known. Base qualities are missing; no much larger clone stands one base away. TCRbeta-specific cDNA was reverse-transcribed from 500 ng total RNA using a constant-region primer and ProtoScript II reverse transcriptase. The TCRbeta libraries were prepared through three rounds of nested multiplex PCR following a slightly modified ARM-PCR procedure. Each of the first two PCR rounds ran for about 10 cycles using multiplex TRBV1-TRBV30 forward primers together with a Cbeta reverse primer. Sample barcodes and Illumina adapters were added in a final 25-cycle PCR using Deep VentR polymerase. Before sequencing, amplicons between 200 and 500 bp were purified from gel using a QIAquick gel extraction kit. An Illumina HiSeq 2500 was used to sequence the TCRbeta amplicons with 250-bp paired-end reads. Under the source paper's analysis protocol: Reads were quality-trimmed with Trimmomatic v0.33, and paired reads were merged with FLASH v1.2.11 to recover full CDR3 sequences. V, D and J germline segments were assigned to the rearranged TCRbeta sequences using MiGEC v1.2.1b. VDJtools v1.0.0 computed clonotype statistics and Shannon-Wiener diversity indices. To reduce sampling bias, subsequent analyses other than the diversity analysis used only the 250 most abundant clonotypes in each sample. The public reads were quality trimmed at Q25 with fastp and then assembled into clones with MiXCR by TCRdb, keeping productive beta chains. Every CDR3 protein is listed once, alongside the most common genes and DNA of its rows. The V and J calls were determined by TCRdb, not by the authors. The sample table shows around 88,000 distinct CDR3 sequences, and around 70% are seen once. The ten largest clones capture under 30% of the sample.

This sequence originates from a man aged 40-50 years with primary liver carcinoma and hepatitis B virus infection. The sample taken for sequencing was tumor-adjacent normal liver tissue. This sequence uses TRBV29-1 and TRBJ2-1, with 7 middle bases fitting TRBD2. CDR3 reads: CSAAWGGYNSYNEQFF. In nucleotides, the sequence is TGCAGCGCTGCGTGGGGGGGGTATAACTCCTACAATGAGCAGTTCTTC.